Reported below is one TCR beta chain. What it binds is unknown. The repertoire was sequenced with immunoSEQ multiplex PCR; TCRdb's copy has only in-frame clones and lacks some. Here the sample spans about 7,500 clones, about 88% being singletons. Trimming took 4 bases from V and 2 from J; bases not matched to a gene: 5. The CDR3 consists of 14 residues. Per germline, CDR1 SGHRS and CDR2 YFSETQ. These data come from a study of lymphopenia after photon versus proton radiotherapy. General study results and limits: After the lymphocyte nadir, photon-treated repertoires showed oligoclonal expansion, especially of CD8+ Temra cells.

Sequenced material: peripheral blood, taken from a patient treated with photon-based radiotherapy. The clonotype was recovered from a woman in her seventies with pancreatic cancer. This chain connects TRBV5-1 to TRBJ2-5; 7 bases map to TRBD1. Here the CDR3 reads CASSQGTEQETQYF. The DNA for the CDR3 is TGCGCCAGCAGCCAGGGGACAGAGCAAGAGACCCAGTACTTC.